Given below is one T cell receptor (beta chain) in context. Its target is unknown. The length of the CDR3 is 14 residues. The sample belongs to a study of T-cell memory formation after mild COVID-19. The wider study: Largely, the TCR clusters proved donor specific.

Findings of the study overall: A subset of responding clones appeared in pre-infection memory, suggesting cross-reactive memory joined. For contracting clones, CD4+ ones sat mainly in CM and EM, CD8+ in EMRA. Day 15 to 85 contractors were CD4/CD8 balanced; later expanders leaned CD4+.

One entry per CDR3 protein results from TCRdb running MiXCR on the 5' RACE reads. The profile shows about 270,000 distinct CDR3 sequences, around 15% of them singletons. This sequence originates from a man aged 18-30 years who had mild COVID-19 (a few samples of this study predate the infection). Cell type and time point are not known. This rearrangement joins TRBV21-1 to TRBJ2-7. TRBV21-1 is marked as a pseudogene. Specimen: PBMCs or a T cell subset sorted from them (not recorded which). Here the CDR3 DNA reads TGTGCCAGCAGCATCGGCAACTGGGACTACGAGCAGTACTTC. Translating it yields CASSIGNWDYEQYF.